The 26 T cell receptor beta chains reported below all come from one sample, sequenced in a study of blood T cell repertoires in COVID-19. This table comes from immunoSEQ multiplex PCR, and its TCRdb copy is limited to in-frame clones, with some not included. This repertoire shows about 6,600 clones, roughly 81% found once; its top ten account for about 14%. The material sequenced was peripheral blood. These receptors were obtained from a man in his 60s with acute or convalescent COVID-19.

The chain combines TRBV7-2 with TRBJ2-7; TRBD2 matches 10 bases. J was trimmed by 5 bases and V by 5 bases; bases with no gene match: 9. Germline V gives CDR1 SGHTA, CDR2 FQGNSA. The CDR3 has 15 amino acids. The CDR3 sequence: CASSTKREGPNEQYF. The CDR3 coding sequence is TGTGCCAGCAGCACAAAGCGGGAGGGCCCCAACGAGCAGTACTTC.

This clone appeared a few times. The genes are TRBV29-1 and TRBJ1-2; D may be TRBD1 (5 bases). CDR3 length: 13 residues. The V and J ends lost 3 bases and 4 bases respectively, with 12 bases between them. In germline, CDR1 is SQVTM, CDR2 ANQGSEA. The CDR3 here is CSVDSAGIYGYTF. The CDR3 bases are TGCAGCGTTGACTCAGCAGGGATCTATGGCTACACCTTC. Full variable domain (outside the CDR3, taken from reference TRBV29-1 and TRBJ1-2): SAVISQKPSRDICQRGTSLTIQCQVDSQVTMMFWYRQQPGQSLTLIATANQGSEATYESGFVIDKFPISRPNLTFSTLTVSNMSPEDSSIYLCSVDSAGIYGYTFGSGTRLTVV.

J is TRBJ1-4 and V is TRBV2; 9 bases align to TRBD1. V trimming: 3 bases; J trimming: 5 bases; junction bases outside the gene matches: 4. Germline CDR1 reads SNHLY; CDR2 reads FYNNEI. This CDR3 has 15 residues. The CDR3 DNA follows: TGTGCCAGCAGTGATCGGGACAGGGAAAATGAAAAACTGTTTTTT. Protein product: CASSDRDRENEKLFF.

The genes are TRBV4-3 and TRBJ2-1; a possible D gene is TRBD2 (5 bases). CDR3 length: 15 residues. V was clipped by 4 bases and J by 7 bases, with 17 bases between them. Germline V gene lookup returns CDR1 LGHNA and CDR2 YSLEER. This CDR3 is CASSRRAATENEQFF. The CDR3 coding sequence is TGCGCCAGCAGCCGGCGGGCGGCTACGGAAAATGAGCAGTTCTTC.

This sequence joins TRBV11-2 and TRBJ2-5; the match to TRBD1 covers 7 bases. CDR1 SGHAT and CDR2 FQNNGV come from the germline V gene. Unmatched junction bases numbered 5, after V lost 0 bases and J lost 4 bases. The CDR3 covers 15 residues. The CDR3: CASSLDTGARETQYF. The CDR3 DNA reads TGTGCCAGCAGCTTAGACACAGGGGCTCGAGAGACCCAGTACTTC.

The genes are TRBV5-6 and TRBJ2-3; TRBD2 might be the D (6 bases). The CDR3 spans 16 residues. From germline, CDR1 is SGHDT and CDR2 YYEEEE. V was trimmed by 5 bases and J by 6 bases, leaving 22 bases between them. This chain's CDR3 is CASSSPGTDSFDTQYF. The CDR3 DNA is TGTGCCAGCAGTTCTCCCGGGACTGATAGTTTCGATACGCAGTATTTT.

This clone was seen a few times. The genes are TRBV19 and TRBJ1-2, with a possible D match to TRBD1 (6 bases). The germline V gene encodes CDR1 LNHDA and CDR2 SQIVND (reference sequence). Trimming pared 5 bases from V and 1 base from J, leaving 14 bases between. CDR3 length equals 15 residues. The CDR3 DNA sequence: TGTGCCAGTAGTCTCAGGGACAAAAGTAACTATGGCTACACCTTC. Translation gives CASSLRDKSNYGYTF.

This chain connects TRBV7-6 to TRBJ1-5; a weak D match, TRBD1 (5 bases). V lost 1 base and J 5 bases, leaving 12 bases between the germline ends. This CDR3 is 15 amino acids long. CDR1 and CDR2 (germline): SGHVS, FNYEAQ. The CDR3 bases are TGTGCCAGCAGCTTAGAGGCAGGGCGATATCAGCCCCAGCATTTT. Its protein is CASSLEAGRYQPQHF.

The genes are TRBV11-2 and TRBJ1-1; D not resolved. CDR1 and CDR2 from the germline V gene are SGHAT and FQNNGV. CDR3 size: 13 residues. Trimming took 1 base from V and 6 from J, leaving 9 bases between them. CDR3 protein: CASSLGGSAEAFF. CDR3 coding DNA: TGTGCCAGCAGCTTAGGAGGGAGTGCTGAAGCTTTCTTT.

This clone was seen a few times. The chain employs TRBV6-2 or TRBV6-3 and TRBJ2-7; 10 nucleotides match TRBD1. Per the germline V gene, CDR1 is MNHEY and CDR2 is SVGEGT. The CDR3 is 15 amino acids. V was pared by 4 bases and J by 3 bases, with 6 bases of the junction left unmatched. In DNA form, the CDR3 reads TGTGCCAGCAGTTCTACGGGACAGGGGTACTACGAGCAGTACTTC. Encoded protein: CASSSTGQGYYEQYF.

V is TRBV14 and J is TRBJ2-3, with 11 bases aligning to TRBD1. Germline V gene data show CDR1 as SGHDN and CDR2 as FVKESK. J lost 7 bases, V lost 8 bases, and 5 bases had no gene match. The CDR3 has 13 residues. As DNA, the CDR3 is TGTGCCAGCGGGACAGGGGGAGCGTATACGCAGTATTTT. It yields the protein CASGTGGAYTQYF.

The V and J genes are TRBV9 and TRBJ2-2; 8 bases are shared with TRBD1. From germline, CDR1 is SGDLS and CDR2 YYNGEE. After removal of 3 bases from V and 1 base from J, the junction contained 2 bases not matched to a gene. The CDR3 spans 15 residues. This CDR3 is CASSGTGRNTGELFF. For the CDR3, the DNA is TGTGCCAGCAGCGGGACAGGGAGGAACACCGGGGAGCTGTTTTTT. Full variable domain (missing parts from reference TRBV9 and TRBJ2-2): DSGVTQTPKHLITATGQRVTLRCSPRSGDLSVYWYQQSLDQGLQFLIQYYNGEERAKGNILERFSAQQFPDLHSELNLSSLELGDSALYFCASSGTGRNTGELFFGEGSRLTVL.

This clone was detected only a few times. The chain uses TRBV4-1 and TRBJ1-6; TRBD1 agrees at 8 bases. Losses at the gene ends were 3 bases for V and 7 bases for J; bases not matched to a gene: 2. Germline V gene sequence: CDR1 MGHRA, CDR2 YSYEKL. This CDR3 comprises 14 residues. This CDR3 is CASSQGQANSPLHF. The CDR3 DNA sequence: TGCGCCAGCAGCCAGGGACAGGCGAATTCACCCCTCCACTTT.

As for this clone: A read error may produce the germline difference seen at one junction end. The CDR3 region is CASTLRGSHEQCF. The CDR3 DNA reads as TGTGCCAGCACCCTGAGAGGGAGCCACGAGCAGTGCTTC. The chain links TRBV6-5 to TRBJ2-7, with D possibly TRBD2 on 5 matching bases. The CDR3 consists of 13 residues. Germline-derived CDR1 and CDR2 are MNHEY and SVGAGI.

This chain connects TRBV25-1 to TRBJ2-2; a weak D match, TRBD2 (5 bases). CDR1 is MGHDK, CDR2 SYGVNS, per germline. The CDR3 extends over 14 amino acids. V was shortened by 8 bases and J by 0 bases, with 10 bases between the two germline ends. This CDR3 is CASHKGANTGELFF. The DNA of the CDR3 is TGTGCCAGCCACAAGGGAGCGAACACCGGGGAGCTGTTTTTT.

CDR3 region: CASSEETQYF. The CDR3 nucleotides are TGTGCCAGCAGCGAAGAGACCCAGTACTTC. The rearrangement links TRBV25-1 to TRBJ2-5; no clear D. CDR1 is MGHDK, CDR2 SYGVNS, per germline. This CDR3 region has 10 residues. Deletions cut 6 bases from V and 3 bases from J, with 2 bases between.

The chain has TRBV5-1 and TRBJ1-6; the D is unclear. CDR1 and CDR2 from the germline V gene are SGHRS and YFSETQ. The CDR3 loop spans 18 amino acids. Trimming pared 0 bases from V and 0 bases from J, leaving 13 bases between. The CDR3 DNA reads TGCGCCAGCAGCTTGGATGCGCCGGGAAGCTCCTATAATTCACCCCTCCACTTT. Its protein is CASSLDAPGSSYNSPLHF. The variable domain in full, with the rest retrieved from reference TRBV5-1 and TRBJ1-6, is KAGVTQTPRYLIKTRGQQVTLSCSPISGHRSVSWYQQTPGQGLQFLFEYFSETQRNKGNFPGRFSGRQFSNSRSEMNVSTLELGDSALYLCASSLDAPGSSYNSPLHFGNGTRLTVT.

In this sample, this clone turned up a few times. This chain uses TRBV5-1 with TRBJ2-7; TRBD2 matches 8 bases. After removal of 0 bases from V and 3 bases from J, the junction contained 2 bases not matched to a gene. Germline CDR1 is SGHRS and CDR2 is YFSETQ. The CDR3 runs to 14 residues. This CDR3 is CASSLDTSGYEQYF. In DNA form, the CDR3 reads TGCGCCAGCAGCTTGGATACTAGCGGCTACGAGCAGTACTTC.

This rearrangement joins TRBV5-1 to TRBJ2-1, with D perhaps matching TRBD1 (6 bases). V lost 0 bases, J lost 7 bases, and 23 bases lay in between. Germline values: CDR1 SGHRS, CDR2 YFSETQ. CDR3 length equals 18 residues. The CDR3 here is CASSLEGRGTGTTNEQFF. Here the CDR3 DNA reads TGCGCCAGCAGCTTGGAAGGAAGGGGAACAGGGACAACTAATGAGCAGTTCTTC.

The genes are TRBV19 and TRBJ1-6, with TRBD1 as a possible D gene (5 bases). V was clipped by 3 bases and J by 2 bases, with 14 bases between them. Germline CDR1 reads LNHDA; CDR2 reads SQIVND (reference sequence). The CDR3 length is 17 residues. The CDR3 loop is CASSIQQDRAYNSPLHF. DNA for the CDR3: TGTGCCAGTAGTATTCAACAGGACCGAGCCTATAATTCACCCCTCCACTTT.

The chain has TRBV5-6 and TRBJ1-6, with TRBD1 matching over 8 bases. V gave up 4 bases and J gave up 11 bases; unmatched junction bases: 11. Germline V gene sequence: CDR1 SGHDT, CDR2 YYEEEE. The CDR3 is 15 amino acids. The CDR3 loop reads CASSRMVTGGTPLHF. CDR3 DNA sequence: TGTGCCAGCAGCCGAATGGTTACAGGGGGTACACCCCTCCACTTT.

Judged by abundance, this clone is medium-sized. The CDR3 sequence is CASSQVPGAGGYTF. In DNA, the CDR3 is TGTGCCAGCAGCCAAGTTCCAGGCGCCGGTGGCTACACCTTC. This chain joins TRBV14 and TRBJ1-2; no clear D. The CDR3 consists of 14 residues. CDR1 and CDR2 from the germline V gene are SGHDN and FVKESK. V shed 1 base and J shed 7 bases, with 13 bases lying between them. Based on the CDR3 plus reference TRBV14 and TRBJ1-2, the full variable domain is EAGVTQFPSHSVIEKGQTVTLRCDPISGHDNLYWYRRVMGKEIKFLLHFVKESKQDESGMPNNRFLAERTGGTYSTLKVQPAELEDSGVYFCASSQVPGAGGYTFGSGTRLTVV.

The chain links TRBV6-1 to TRBJ1-1, with D possibly matching TRBD1 (6 bases). The CDR3 runs to 16 residues. The germline V and J ends were trimmed by 2 bases and 1 base, with 14 bases remaining between them. Germline CDR1 MNHNS, CDR2 SASEGT. CDR3 DNA sequence: TGTGCCAGCAGTGAAAGGCCAGGGGTCTGGAACACTGAAGCTTTCTTT. This sequence encodes CASSERPGVWNTEAFF.

The gene calls are TRBV18 and TRBJ2-3, with TRBD1 identical over 10 bases. V was clipped by 3 bases and J by 3 bases; unmatched bases: 3. This CDR3 has 15 residues. The V gene's germline CDR1 is KGHSH and CDR2 LQKENI. The CDR3 DNA reads TGTGCCAGCTCACCGACAGGGGGCCCAACAGATACGCAGTATTTT. Protein product: CASSPTGGPTDTQYF.

The genes are TRBV20-1 and TRBJ2-7, with 11 bases that match TRBD1. V gave up 3 bases and J gave up 0 bases; unmatched junction bases: 22. The CDR3 runs 21 residues. Germline V gene lookup returns CDR1 DFQATT and CDR2 SNEGSKA (reference sequence). CDR3 sequence: CSASPIPGQGGSPSGSYEQYF. Here the CDR3 DNA reads TGCAGTGCTAGTCCAATACCGGGACAGGGGGGATCTCCTAGCGGCTCCTACGAGCAGTACTTC.

This clone is termed medium-sized. The chain couples TRBV5-1 to TRBJ2-5, with 12 bases that match TRBD1. The CDR3 length is 15 residues. Germline assignment: CDR1 SGHRS and CDR2 YFSETQ. The V and J ends lost 4 bases and 5 bases, in that order; junction bases with no gene match: 6. CDR3 loop: CASSPGTGGRETQYF. The DNA of the CDR3 is TGCGCCAGCAGCCCAGGGACAGGGGGCCGGGAGACCCAGTACTTC.